A selection of T cell receptor beta chains follows, all from one sample in a study of blood T cell repertoires in COVID-19. Generated by immunoSEQ multiplex PCR, the TCRdb table keeps only in-frame clones and is missing some. The sample lists nearly 350,000 clones, 87% seen once, with more than 5% in the top ten. What was sequenced was peripheral blood. Every receptor here comes from a woman aged 50 to 60 with COVID-19, enrolled during active disease. Both conserved end residues are part of each CDR3. D genes are given only for firm matches. Rows may omit the clone size; those that give it use once, few, many or a size class.

TRBJ1-4	-	-	TRBV19	TGTGCCAGTAGGTGGGCGGGACTCAGGAATGAAAAACTGTTTTTT	CASRWAGLRNEKLFF
TRBJ1-5	-	-	TRBV10-1	TGCGCCAGCAGTCCCGACAGGACCAATCAGCCCCAGCATTTT	CASSPDRTNQPQHF
TRBJ1-3	TRBD1	-	TRBV15	TGTGCCACCAGCAGAGCCGGGACAGGGGAAAACACCATATATTTT	CATSRAGTGENTIYF
TRBJ2-1	-	-	TRBV7-9	TGTGCCAGCAGCGGGAGGCATCTCTCCTACAATGAGCAGTTCTTC	CASSGRHLSYNEQFF
TRBJ2-3	TRBD2	-	TRBV19	TGTGCCAGTAGATCCGGGAGGAGCACAGATACGCAGTATTTT	CASRSGRSTDTQYF
TRBJ1-2	TRBD1	-	TRBV6-6	TGTGCCAGCAGTTACCTCGTCGGCGGGGACAGAGGGGGCTACACCTTC	CASSYLVGGDRGGYTF
TRBJ2-1	-	-	TRBV7-3	TGTGCCAGCAGCTTATCGGCGGGACGTTACAATGAGCAGTTCTTC	CASSLSAGRYNEQFF
TRBJ2-3	TRBD2	-	TRBV5-4	TGTGCCAGCAGCTCCTCAGGCGCTAGCGGGAGAGGTGCCACAGATACGCAGTATTTT	CASSSSGASGRGATDTQYF
TRBJ2-7	-	-	TRBV28	TGTGCCAGCAGCACCTTCCGGGACACCACCTACGAGCAGTACTTC	CASSTFRDTTYEQYF
TRBJ2-5	TRBD2	-	TRBV5-1	TGCGCCAGCAGCTTGGGACTAGCGGGAGGTGGGAGTCTGGCCCAGTACTTC	CASSLGLAGGGSLAQYF
TRBJ1-2	-	-	TRBV25-1	TGTGCCAGCAGTGAAGTCGAAAGAGACAGTCCCCACTATGGCTACACCTTC	CASSEVERDSPHYGYTF
TRBJ2-3	TRBD1	-	TRBV5-1	TGCGCCAGCAGCTTGATCCGGACAGGGGGGCAGTATTTT	CASSLIRTGGQYF
TRBJ2-7	TRBD1	-	TRBV5-5	TGTGCCAGCAGCCCTGGGACAGCGTTATCCTACGAGCAGTACTTC	CASSPGTALSYEQYF
TRBJ2-2	-	-	TRBV11-1	TGTGCCAGCAGGCAAAACAGGGACACCGGGGAGCTGTTTTTT	CASRQNRDTGELFF
TRBJ1-2	-	few	TRBV7-9	TGTGCCAGCAGCTTAACCCCCCAGAACTATGGCTACACCTTC	CASSLTPQNYGYTF
TRBJ2-2	-	-	TRBV7-9	TGTGCCAGCAGCTTAGGCGGCAGGGCAACCGGGGAGCTGTTTTTT	CASSLGGRATGELFF
TRBJ2-7	TRBD2	-	TRBV3-1/TRBV3-2	TGTGCCAGCAGCCAACGTCTGACTAGCCTCGCCTACGAGCAGTACTTC	CASSQRLTSLAYEQYF
TRBJ1-1	-	-	TRBV30	TGTGCCTGGAGGAGGTGGAGGAGGGCGAACAGGAGCATGAACACTGAAGCTTTCTTT	CAWRRWRRANRSMNTEAFF
TRBJ1-6	-	-	TRBV13	TGTGCCAGCAGCTTCGGGGGATCCTATAATTCACCCCTCCACTTT	CASSFGGSYNSPLHF
TRBJ2-1	-	-	TRBV5-5	TGTGCCAGCAGCGCCTATTACAATGAGCAGTTCTTC	CASSAYYNEQFF
TRBJ2-4	TRBD1	-	TRBV13	TGTGCCAGCAGCTTCCAGGGGGTCACCAAAAACATTCAGTACTTC	CASSFQGVTKNIQYF
TRBJ1-1	TRBD1	-	TRBV5-4	TGTGCCAGCCAAAGACAGGGGTTAATAAACACTGAAGCTTTCTTT	CASQRQGLINTEAFF
TRBJ2-7	TRBD2	-	TRBV29-1	TGCAGCGTTGGGGACTATTTCGGCGAGCAGTACTTC	CSVGDYFGEQYF
TRBJ1-2	-	-	TRBV30	TGTGCCTGGAGGGGGCAGAGATTTTATGGCTACACCTTC	CAWRGQRFYGYTF
TRBJ1-1	-	-	TRBV11-2	TGTGCCAGCAGCCTCCGACAGCTCACTGAAGCTTTCTTT	CASSLRQLTEAFF
TRBJ2-2	-	-	TRBV2	TGTGCCAGCACGTCTCTGAGCAACACCGGGGAGCTGTTTTTT	CASTSLSNTGELFF
TRBJ2-5	-	once	TRBV24-1	TGTGCCACCAGCGACGGGGGAGAGGAGACCCAGTACTTC	CATSDGGEETQYF
TRBJ2-1	TRBD2	-	TRBV6-5	TGTGCCAGCAGCGCTAGCGGGAGGGGGGGCAATGAGCAGTTCTTC	CASSASGRGGNEQFF
TRBJ2-1	TRBD2	-	TRBV24-1	TGTGCCACCAAGCGGGAGGGAGCGAACAATGAGCAGTTCTTC	CATKREGANNEQFF
TRBJ2-1	-	few	TRBV4-3	TGCGCCAGCAGCCAAGGACGTAGCGGCGGCTATGAGCAGTTCTTC	CASSQGRSGGYEQFF
TRBJ1-1	TRBD1	-	TRBV3-1/TRBV3-2	TGTGCCAGCAGCCAACCGGGCCCCCGAGACAGGGGGCGAAAAGGGACTGAAGCTTTCTTT	CASSQPGPRDRGRKGTEAFF
TRBJ1-3	-	once	TRBV5-5	TGTGCCAGCAGCTTCGGCCAGGCCGGAAACACCATATATTTT	CASSFGQAGNTIYF
TRBJ1-5	-	-	TRBV21-1	TGTGCCAGCAGCAAAGCTCGTGGGCAGGGGAACGATAGCAATCAGCCCCAGCATTTT	CASSKARGQGNDSNQPQHF
TRBJ2-7	-	-	TRBV30	TGTGCCTGGAGTGTAGCGCGATCCTACGAGCAGTACTTC	CAWSVARSYEQYF
TRBJ2-3	TRBD2	-	TRBV10-3	TGTGCCATCAGTCGTCCGGATAGCGGGAGAGGAGATACGCAGTATTTT	CAISRPDSGRGDTQYF
TRBJ1-6	TRBD1	-	TRBV7-2	TGTGCCAGCAGCACTCAGGGACAGCCAAATTCACCCCTCCACTTT	CASSTQGQPNSPLHF
TRBJ2-2	TRBD1	-	TRBV5-4	TGTGCCAGCAGCTTGGGACAGGGGGCCGCCGGGGAGCTGTTTTTT	CASSLGQGAAGELFF
TRBJ1-5	-	once	TRBV19	TGTGCCAGTACCTCACCGCGGGGACTTAGCAATCAGCCCCAGCATTTT	CASTSPRGLSNQPQHF
TRBJ2-1	TRBD2	-	TRBV5-4	TGTGCCAGCAGCCCCGGGACTAGCGGGACGGATGAGCAGTTCTTC	CASSPGTSGTDEQFF
TRBJ2-6	-	-	TRBV6-4	TGTGCCAGCAGTGAGTCGGTTGCCGGGGCCAACGTCCTGACTTTC	CASSESVAGANVLTF
TRBJ2-3	TRBD1	-	TRBV30	TGTGCCTGGAGTGGAGGGACAGGGAGGTGGTATGGCACAGATACGCAGTATTTT	CAWSGGTGRWYGTDTQYF
TRBJ2-5	TRBD2	-	TRBV5-1	TGCGCCAGCAGCAGCACCGGGACTAGCGGGAGGTATTACCAAGAGACCCAGTACTTC	CASSSTGTSGRYYQETQYF
TRBJ1-6	-	-	TRBV28	TGTGCCAGCAGATACTCGGGGGGGTTAAATTCACCCCTCCACTTT	CASRYSGGLNSPLHF
TRBJ1-1	-	once	TRBV25-1	TGTGCCAGCAGTGAATGGGGCCAGTTTGAAGCTTTCTTT	CASSEWGQFEAFF
TRBJ1-6	-	-	TRBV7-6	TGTGCCAGCAGCTTAGATCGGGGAACGAATTCACCCCTCCACTTT	CASSLDRGTNSPLHF
TRBJ1-2	TRBD1	-	TRBV25-1	TGTGCCAGCAGTGAATCGACAGGGGCGTTTTATGGCTACACCTTC	CASSESTGAFYGYTF
TRBJ1-6	TRBD1	-	TRBV27	TGTGCCAGCAGTGGGCTCGGGACAGGGTTTTCACCCCTCCACTTT	CASSGLGTGFSPLHF
TRBJ2-7	TRBD1	-	TRBV11-3	TGTGCCAGCAGCCCAACGGACAGGCACCCTTACGAGCAGTACTTC	CASSPTDRHPYEQYF
TRBJ1-2	-	-	TRBV19	TGTGCCAGTAGTCCATGGGACATCGCTAACTATGGCTACACCTTC	CASSPWDIANYGYTF
TRBJ2-3	-	-	TRBV29-1	TGCAGCGTTGAATTGTCGGGGTCTATCACAGATACGCAGTATTTT	CSVELSGSITDTQYF
TRBJ2-5	-	-	TRBV6-1	TGTGCCAGCAGTGAAGCTGTAACTAGACTGGAGACCCAGTACTTC	CASSEAVTRLETQYF
TRBJ1-2	TRBD1	-	TRBV18	TGTGCCAGCTCACCATGGACAGGGTCGGACTACACCTTC	CASSPWTGSDYTF
TRBJ1-3	-	-	TRBV3-1/TRBV3-2	TGTGCCAGCAGCCACCGACAGACAAGCAGACCCTCTGGAAACACCATATATTTT	CASSHRQTSRPSGNTIYF
TRBJ1-1	-	-	TRBV5-1	TGCGCCAGCAGCTCGGCCGGGGGAGGCACTGAAGCTTTCTTT	CASSSAGGGTEAFF
TRBJ2-5	-	-	TRBV7-8	TGTGCCAGCAGCTCTTCAGCCTTTGGACAGAAAGAGACCCAGTACTTC	CASSSSAFGQKETQYF
TRBJ2-7	-	-	TRBV15	TGTGCCACCAGCGGCCAGGGACAAGCCTACGAGCAGTACTTC	CATSGQGQAYEQYF
TRBJ1-3	-	few	TRBV18	TGTGCCAGCTCACCCTCCTCGGGGGGAAGCTCTGGAAACACCATATATTTT	CASSPSSGGSSGNTIYF